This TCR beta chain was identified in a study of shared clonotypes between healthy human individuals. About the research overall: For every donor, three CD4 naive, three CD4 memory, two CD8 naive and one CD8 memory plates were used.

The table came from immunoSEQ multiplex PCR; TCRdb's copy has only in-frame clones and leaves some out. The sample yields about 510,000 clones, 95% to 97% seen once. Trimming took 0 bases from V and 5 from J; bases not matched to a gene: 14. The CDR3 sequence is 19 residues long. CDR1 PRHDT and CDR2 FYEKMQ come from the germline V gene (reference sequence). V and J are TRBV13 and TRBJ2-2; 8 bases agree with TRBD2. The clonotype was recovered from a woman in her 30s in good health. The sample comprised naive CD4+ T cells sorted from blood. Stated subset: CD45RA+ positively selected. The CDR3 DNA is TGTGCCAGCAGCTTAGGAAGTAGCGGGACCCGGCCGTGGACCGGGGAGCTGTTTTTT. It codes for CASSLGSSGTRPWTGELFF. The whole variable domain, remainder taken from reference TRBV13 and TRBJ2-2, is AAGVIQSPRHLIKEKRETATLKCYPIPRHDTVYWYQQGPGQDPQFLISFYEKMQSDKGSIPDRFSAQQFSDYHSELNMSSLELGDSALYFCASSLGSSGTRPWTGELFFGEGSRLTVL.